This T cell receptor (beta chain) was recovered during a study of shared clonotypes between healthy human individuals. This CDR3 contains 15 residues. The junction had 10 bases not matched to a gene; V was cut back by 2 bases and J by 9 bases. CDR1 is SGHRS, CDR2 YFSETQ, per germline. The protocol was immunoSEQ multiplex PCR, while the TCRdb copy is restricted to in-frame clones and leaves out a portion. The sample comprises 2 million to 3 million clones, over 85% of which are singletons, and about 0.38% rests with the top ten. The V and J genes are TRBV5-1 and TRBJ2-1, with TRBD2 matching 8 bases. This TCR was recovered from a man aged 18 to 35 in good health. Some clones in this sample may be carry-over from other donors' samples. The sequenced sample was naive CD4+ T cells from PBMCs. As to subset: CD45RA+ positively selected. The DNA for the CDR3 is TGCGCCAGCAGCTTATATAGGTTAGCGGGGCGTGAGCAGTTCTTC. This gives the protein CASSLYRLAGREQFF.